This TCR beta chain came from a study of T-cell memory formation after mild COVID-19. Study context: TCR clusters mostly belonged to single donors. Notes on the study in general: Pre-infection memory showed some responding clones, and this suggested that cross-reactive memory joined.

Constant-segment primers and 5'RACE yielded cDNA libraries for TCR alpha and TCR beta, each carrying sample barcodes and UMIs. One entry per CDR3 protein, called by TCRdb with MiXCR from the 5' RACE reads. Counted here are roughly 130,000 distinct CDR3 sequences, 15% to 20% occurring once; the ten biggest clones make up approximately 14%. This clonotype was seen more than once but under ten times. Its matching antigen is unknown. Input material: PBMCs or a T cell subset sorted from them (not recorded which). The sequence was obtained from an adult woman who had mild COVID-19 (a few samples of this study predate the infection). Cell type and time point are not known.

The CDR3 reads CASKVRGDTEAFF. Written as DNA, the CDR3 is TGTGCCAGCAAAGTTCGGGGGGACACTGAAGCTTTCTTT. V usage is TRBV12-3 or TRBV12-4 and J usage is TRBJ1-1, with D possibly being TRBD1 (5 bases). Trimming took 7 bases from V and 3 from J, leaving 12 bases between them. The CDR3 has 13 amino acids.